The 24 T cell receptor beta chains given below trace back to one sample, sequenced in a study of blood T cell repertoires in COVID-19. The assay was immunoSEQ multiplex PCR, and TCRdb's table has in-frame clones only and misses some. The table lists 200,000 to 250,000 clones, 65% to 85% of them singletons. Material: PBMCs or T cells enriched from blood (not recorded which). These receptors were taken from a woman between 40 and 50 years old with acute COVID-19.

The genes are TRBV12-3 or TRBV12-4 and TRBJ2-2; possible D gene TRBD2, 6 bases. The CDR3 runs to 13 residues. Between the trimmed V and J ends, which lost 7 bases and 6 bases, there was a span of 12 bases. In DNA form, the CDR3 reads TGTGCCAGCAAATCGGAGGGCCCCGGGGAGCTGTTTTTT. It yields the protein CASKSEGPGELFF.

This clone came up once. CDR3 sequence reads: CASSGGGTSGNTIYF. The CDR3 DNA follows: TGTGCCAGCAGTGGCGGAGGTACCTCTGGAAACACCATATATTTT. The chain has TRBV28 and TRBJ1-3; D is unclear. Germline CDR1 MDHEN, CDR2 SYDVKM. The CDR3 consists of 15 residues. The V gene lost 5 bases and the J gene lost 0 bases, with 11 bases spanning the gap.

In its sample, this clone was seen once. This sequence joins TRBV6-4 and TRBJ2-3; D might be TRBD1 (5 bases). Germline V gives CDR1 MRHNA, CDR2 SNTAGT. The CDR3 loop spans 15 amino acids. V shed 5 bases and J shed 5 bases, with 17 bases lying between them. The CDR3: CASSRGSRQGDTQYF. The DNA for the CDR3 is TGTGCCAGCAGTAGAGGTAGTCGCCAGGGAGATACGCAGTATTTT.

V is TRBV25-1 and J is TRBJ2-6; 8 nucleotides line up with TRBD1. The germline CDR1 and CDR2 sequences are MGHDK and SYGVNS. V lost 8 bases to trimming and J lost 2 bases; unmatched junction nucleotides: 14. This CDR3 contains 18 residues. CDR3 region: CASDGTQGVGPGANVLTF. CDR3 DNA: TGTGCCAGCGACGGAACACAGGGGGTGGGGCCTGGGGCCAACGTCCTGACTTTC.

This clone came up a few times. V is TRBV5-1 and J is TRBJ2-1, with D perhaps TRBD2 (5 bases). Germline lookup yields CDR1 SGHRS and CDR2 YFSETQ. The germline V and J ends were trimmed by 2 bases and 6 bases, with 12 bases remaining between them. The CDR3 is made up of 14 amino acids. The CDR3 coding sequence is TGCGCCAGCAGCTTCGGCGAGAGGGTCAATGAGCAGTTCTTC. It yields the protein CASSFGERVNEQFF.

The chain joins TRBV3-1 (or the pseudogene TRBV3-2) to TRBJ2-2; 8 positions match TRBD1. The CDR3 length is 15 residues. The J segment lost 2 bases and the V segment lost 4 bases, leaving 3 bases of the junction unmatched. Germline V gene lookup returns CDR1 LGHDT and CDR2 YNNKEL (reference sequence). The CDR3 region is CASSLGQGNTGELFF. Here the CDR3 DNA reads TGTGCCAGCAGCCTTGGACAGGGTAACACCGGGGAGCTGTTTTTT.

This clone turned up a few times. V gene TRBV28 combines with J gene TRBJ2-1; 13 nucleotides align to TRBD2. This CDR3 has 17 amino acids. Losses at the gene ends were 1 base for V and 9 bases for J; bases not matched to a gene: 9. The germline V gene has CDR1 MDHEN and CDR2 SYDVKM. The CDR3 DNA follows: TGTGCCAGCAGTTTATTGGGGACTAGCGGGAATACCGGTGAGCAGTTCTTC. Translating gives CASSLLGTSGNTGEQFF.

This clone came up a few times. The CDR3 is CASSYIQDQPQHF. CDR3 DNA sequence: TGTGCCAGCAGTTACATTCAGGATCAGCCCCAGCATTTT. The chain has TRBV6-5 and TRBJ1-5, with unresolved D. V lost 2 bases to trimming and J lost 5 bases, with 7 bases between them. From germline, CDR1 is MNHEY and CDR2 SVGAGI. CDR3 size: 13 residues.

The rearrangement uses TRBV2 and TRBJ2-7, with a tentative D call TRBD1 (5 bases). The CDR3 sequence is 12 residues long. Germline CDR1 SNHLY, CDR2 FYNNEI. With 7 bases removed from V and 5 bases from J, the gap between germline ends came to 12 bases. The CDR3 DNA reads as TGTGCCAGCATGCAGGGTTTTAACGAGCAGTACTTC. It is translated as CASMQGFNEQYF.

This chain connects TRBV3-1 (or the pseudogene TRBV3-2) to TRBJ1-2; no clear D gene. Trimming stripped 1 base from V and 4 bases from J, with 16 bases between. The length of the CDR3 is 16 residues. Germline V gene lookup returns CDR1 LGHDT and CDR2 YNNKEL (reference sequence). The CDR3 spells CASSQVSGTELYGYTF. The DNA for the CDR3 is TGTGCCAGCAGCCAAGTGTCCGGAACAGAACTCTATGGCTACACCTTC.

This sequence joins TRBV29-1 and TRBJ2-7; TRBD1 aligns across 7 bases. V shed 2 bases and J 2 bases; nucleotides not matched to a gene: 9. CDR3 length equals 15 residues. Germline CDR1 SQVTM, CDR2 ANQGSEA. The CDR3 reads CSVELRDSLPYEQYF. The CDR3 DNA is TGCAGCGTTGAACTCCGGGACAGCCTACCCTACGAGCAGTACTTC.

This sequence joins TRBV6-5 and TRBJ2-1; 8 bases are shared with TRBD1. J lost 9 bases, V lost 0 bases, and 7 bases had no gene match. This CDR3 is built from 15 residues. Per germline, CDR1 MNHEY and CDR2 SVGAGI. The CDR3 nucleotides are TGTGCCAGCAGTTACTCGAATAGCAGGGGGCCTGAGCAGTTCTTC. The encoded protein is CASSYSNSRGPEQFF.

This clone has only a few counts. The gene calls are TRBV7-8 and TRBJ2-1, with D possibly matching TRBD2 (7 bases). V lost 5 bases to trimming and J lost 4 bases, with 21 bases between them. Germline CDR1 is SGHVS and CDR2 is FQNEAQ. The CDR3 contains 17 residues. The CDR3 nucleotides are TGTGCCAGCAGCCCCCGAAGGGGCGGGGGCCAATACAATGAGCAGTTCTTC. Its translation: CASSPRRGGGQYNEQFF. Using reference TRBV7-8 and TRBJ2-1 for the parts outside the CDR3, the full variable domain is GAGVSQSPRYKVAKRGQDVALRCDPISGHVSLFWYQQALGQGPEFLTYFQNEAQLDKSGLPSDRFFAERPEGSVSTLKIQRTQQEDSAVYLCASSPRRGGGQYNEQFFGPGTRLTVL.

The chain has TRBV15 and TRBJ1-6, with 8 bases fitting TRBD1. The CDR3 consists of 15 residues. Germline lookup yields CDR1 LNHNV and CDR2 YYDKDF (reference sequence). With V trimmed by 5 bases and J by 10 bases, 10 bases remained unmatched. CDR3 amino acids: CATSGRTGSGSPLHF. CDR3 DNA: TGTGCCACCAGCGGCCGGACAGGGTCAGGGTCACCCCTCCACTTT.

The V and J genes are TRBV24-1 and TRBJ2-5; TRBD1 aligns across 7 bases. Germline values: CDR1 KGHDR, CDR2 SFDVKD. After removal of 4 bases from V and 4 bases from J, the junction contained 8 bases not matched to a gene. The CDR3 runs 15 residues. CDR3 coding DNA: TGTGCCACCAGTGACCCTGGGACAGCCCGAGAGACCCAGTACTTC. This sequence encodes CATSDPGTARETQYF.

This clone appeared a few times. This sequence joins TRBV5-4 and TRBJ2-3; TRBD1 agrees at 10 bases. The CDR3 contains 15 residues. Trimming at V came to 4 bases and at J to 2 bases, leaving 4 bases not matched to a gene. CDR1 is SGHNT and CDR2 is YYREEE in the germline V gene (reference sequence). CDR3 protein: CASSRDRGFTDTQYF. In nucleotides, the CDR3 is TGTGCCAGCAGCCGGGACAGGGGTTTCACAGATACGCAGTATTTT. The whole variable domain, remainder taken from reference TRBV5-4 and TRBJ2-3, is ETGVTQSPTHLIKTRGQQVTLRCSSQSGHNTVSWYQQALGQGPQFIFQYYREEENGRGNFPPRFSGLQFPNYSSELNVNALELDDSALYLCASSRDRGFTDTQYFGPGTRLTVL.

CDR3 coding DNA: TGTGCCAGTAAGGGACAGTTGAGCAATCAGCCCCAGCATTTT. Protein: CASKGQLSNQPQHF. The gene calls are TRBV19 and TRBJ1-5; 7 bases match TRBD1. In germline, CDR1 is LNHDA, CDR2 SQIVND (reference sequence). Trimming removed 7 bases from V and 1 base from J; junction bases left unmatched: 4. The CDR3 length is 14 residues.

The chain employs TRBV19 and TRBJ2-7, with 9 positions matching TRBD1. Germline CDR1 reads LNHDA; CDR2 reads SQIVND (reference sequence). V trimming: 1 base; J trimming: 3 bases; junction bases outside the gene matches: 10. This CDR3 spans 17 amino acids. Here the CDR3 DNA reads TGTGCCAGTAGTATAGTCCCAAGGACAGGGGCTGGCTACGAGCAGTACTTC. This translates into CASSIVPRTGAGYEQYF.

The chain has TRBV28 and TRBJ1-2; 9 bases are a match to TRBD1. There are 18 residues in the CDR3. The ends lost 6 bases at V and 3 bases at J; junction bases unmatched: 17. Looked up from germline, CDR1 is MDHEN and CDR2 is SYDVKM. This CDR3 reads CASSGITGTGPTHYGYTF. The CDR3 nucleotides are TGTGCCAGCAGCGGCATCACCGGGACAGGGCCCACACACTATGGCTACACCTTC.

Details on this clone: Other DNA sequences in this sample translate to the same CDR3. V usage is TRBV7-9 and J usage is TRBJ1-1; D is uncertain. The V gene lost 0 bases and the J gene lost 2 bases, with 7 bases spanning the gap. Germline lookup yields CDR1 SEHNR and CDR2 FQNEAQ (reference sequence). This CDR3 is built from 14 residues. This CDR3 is CASSLAARNTEAFF. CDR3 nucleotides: TGTGCCAGCAGCTTAGCGGCCCGAAACACTGAAGCTTTCTTT.

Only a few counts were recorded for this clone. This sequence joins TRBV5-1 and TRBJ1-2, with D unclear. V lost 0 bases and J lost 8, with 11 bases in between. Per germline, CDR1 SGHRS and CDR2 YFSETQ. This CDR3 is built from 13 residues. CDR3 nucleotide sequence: TGCGCCAGCAGCTTGGCCGGAACTATGGGCTACACCTTC. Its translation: CASSLAGTMGYTF.

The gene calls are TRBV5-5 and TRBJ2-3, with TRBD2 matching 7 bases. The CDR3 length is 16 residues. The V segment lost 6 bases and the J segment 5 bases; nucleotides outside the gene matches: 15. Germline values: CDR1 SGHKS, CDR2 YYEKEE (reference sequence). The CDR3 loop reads CASTPSRAGRGDTQYF. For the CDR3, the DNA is TGTGCCAGCACTCCTAGCCGGGCAGGGAGGGGAGATACGCAGTATTTT.

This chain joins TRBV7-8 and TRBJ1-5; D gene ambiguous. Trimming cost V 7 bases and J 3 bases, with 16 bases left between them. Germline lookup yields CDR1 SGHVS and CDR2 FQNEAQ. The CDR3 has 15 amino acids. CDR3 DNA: TGTGCCAGCACCACCGGACGGGGAAACAATCAGCCCCAGCATTTT. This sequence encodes CASTTGRGNNQPQHF. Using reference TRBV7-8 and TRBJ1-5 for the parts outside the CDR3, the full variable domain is GAGVSQSPRYKVAKRGQDVALRCDPISGHVSLFWYQQALGQGPEFLTYFQNEAQLDKSGLPSDRFFAERPEGSVSTLKIQRTQQEDSAVYLCASTTGRGNNQPQHFGDGTRLSIL.

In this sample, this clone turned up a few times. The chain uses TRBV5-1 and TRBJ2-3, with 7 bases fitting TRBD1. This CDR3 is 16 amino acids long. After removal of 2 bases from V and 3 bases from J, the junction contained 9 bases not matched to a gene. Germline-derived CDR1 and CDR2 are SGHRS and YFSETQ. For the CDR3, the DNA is TGCGCCAGCAGCTTTGGGACAGACGAACGGACAGATACGCAGTATTTT. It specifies CASSFGTDERTDTQYF.